This T cell receptor beta chain was observed in a study of cytomegalovirus exposure and HLA in healthy donors. Study findings and constraints: TCR beta chains numbering under 200 were designated cytomegalovirus-associated.

The protocol was immunoSEQ multiplex PCR, while the TCRdb copy is restricted to in-frame clones and leaves out a portion. The table has 65,000 to 85,000 clones, 85% to 95% seen once. On this clone: Its antigen remains unknown.

V was trimmed by 2 bases and J by 1 base, leaving 15 bases between them. This CDR3 is built from 15 residues. Germline V lookup: CDR1 GTSNPN, CDR2 SVGIG (reference sequence). The gene calls are TRBV30 and TRBJ2-7, with a weak D call TRBD2 (6 bases). The sample was PBMCs. The receptor was derived from a woman between 18 and 29 years old in good health and CMV-seronegative. CDR3 region: CAWSSFPSGSYEQYF. CDR3 bases: TGTGCCTGGAGTAGTTTCCCCAGCGGGTCCTACGAGCAGTACTTC.